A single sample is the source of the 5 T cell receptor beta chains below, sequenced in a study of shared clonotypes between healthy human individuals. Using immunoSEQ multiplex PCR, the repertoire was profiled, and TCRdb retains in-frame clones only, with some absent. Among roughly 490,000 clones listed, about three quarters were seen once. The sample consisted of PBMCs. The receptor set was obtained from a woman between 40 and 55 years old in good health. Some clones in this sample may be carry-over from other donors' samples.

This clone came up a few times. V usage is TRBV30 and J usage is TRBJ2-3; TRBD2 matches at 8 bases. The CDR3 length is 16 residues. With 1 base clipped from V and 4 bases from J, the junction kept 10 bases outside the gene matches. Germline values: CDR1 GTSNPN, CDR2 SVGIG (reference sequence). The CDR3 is CAWSAGGGHLADTQYF. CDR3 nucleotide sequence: TGTGCCTGGAGTGCCGGGGGGGGTCATCTGGCAGATACGCAGTATTTT. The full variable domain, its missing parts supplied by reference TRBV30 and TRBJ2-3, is SQTIHQWPATLVQPVGSPLSLECTVEGTSNPNLYWYRQAAGRGLQLLFYSVGIGQISSEVPQNLSASRPQDRQFILSSKKLLLSDSGFYLCAWSAGGGHLADTQYFGPGTRLTVL.

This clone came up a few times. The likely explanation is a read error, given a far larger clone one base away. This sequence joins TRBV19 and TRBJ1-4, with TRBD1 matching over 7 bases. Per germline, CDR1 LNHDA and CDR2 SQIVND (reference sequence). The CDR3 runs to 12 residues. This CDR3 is CASSTGQAGLVF. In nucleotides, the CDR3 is TGTGCCAGTAGTACCGGACAGGCCGGGCTGGTTTTT.

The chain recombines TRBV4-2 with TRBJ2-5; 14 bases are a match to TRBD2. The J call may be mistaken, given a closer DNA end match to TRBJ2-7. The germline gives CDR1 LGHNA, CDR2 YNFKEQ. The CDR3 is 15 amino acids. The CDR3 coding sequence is TGTGCCAGCAGCCACGGGACTAGCGGGAGCTACGAGCAGTACTTC. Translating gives CASSHGTSGSYEQYF.

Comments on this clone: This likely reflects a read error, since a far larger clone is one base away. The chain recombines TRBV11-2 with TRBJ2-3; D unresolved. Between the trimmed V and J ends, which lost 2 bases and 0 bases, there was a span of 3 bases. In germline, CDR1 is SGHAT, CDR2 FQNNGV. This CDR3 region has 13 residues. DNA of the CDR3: TGTGCCAGCAGCTTACTGAGCACAGATACGCAGTATTTT. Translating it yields CASSLLSTDTQYF.

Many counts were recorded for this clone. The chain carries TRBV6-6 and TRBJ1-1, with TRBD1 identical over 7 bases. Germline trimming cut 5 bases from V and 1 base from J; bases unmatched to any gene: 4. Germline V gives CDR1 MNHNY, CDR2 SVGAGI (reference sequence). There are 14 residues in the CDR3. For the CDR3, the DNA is TGTGCCAGCAGTCTCCGGACAGGGAACACTGAAGCTTTCTTT. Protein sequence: CASSLRTGNTEAFF.